These T cell receptor beta chains were read from a single sample in a study of blood T cell repertoires in COVID-19. The assay was immunoSEQ multiplex PCR, and TCRdb's table has in-frame clones only and misses some. The sample consists of tens of thousands of clones, roughly 78% of them appearing once. Sequencing used peripheral blood. The receptors stem from a man aged 55 to 70 with active or convalescent COVID-19. Each CDR3 is given with its conserved first and last residue. Each record gives: V gene, J gene, CDR3 protein.

>TRBV7-9|TRBJ2-5
CASTFLGGAGETQYF
>TRBV10-3|TRBJ2-2
CAISTGGGTGELFF
>TRBV5-3|TRBJ1-1
CARSLRRALNTEAFF
>TRBV7-9|TRBJ2-3
CASSFNSRTQYF
>TRBV6-2/TRBV6-3|TRBJ1-2
CASSYILGYTF
>TRBV27|TRBJ1-1
CASSSTGGDTEAFF
>TRBV9|TRBJ1-6
CASSVGQNNSPLHF
>TRBV18|TRBJ2-7
CASSPGQGHYEQYF
>TRBV9|TRBJ2-2
CASSVDGTSGGPNTGELFF
>TRBV10-3|TRBJ2-3
CAISGVGQGATDTQYF
>TRBV6-6|TRBJ2-7
CASSYPEAYEQYF
>TRBV7-8|TRBJ2-5
CASSPYRLAGAPMGTQYF
>TRBV4-2|TRBJ1-2
CASSQVPPDSNYGYTF
>TRBV5-5|TRBJ1-1
CASSLAGQVNTEAFF
>TRBV6-5|TRBJ2-7
CASSYSFQGDEQYF
>TRBV4-1|TRBJ1-5
CASSESNQPQHF